The 22 T cell receptor beta chains listed next were all sequenced from one sample in a study of blood T cell repertoires in COVID-19. The table came from immunoSEQ multiplex PCR; TCRdb's copy has only in-frame clones and leaves some out. This repertoire shows fewer than 300,000 clones, nearly 90% found once; its top ten account for under 0.95%. The sequencing sample was made of peripheral blood. These receptors were collected from a young woman with acute or convalescent COVID-19.

DNA for the CDR3: TGCAGCGTCGAAACCCTAGGGACTTTTACCTACGAGCAGTACTTC. This translates into CSVETLGTFTYEQYF. The chain is built from TRBV29-1 and TRBJ2-7; tentative D call: TRBD2 (6 bases). In germline, CDR1 is SQVTM, CDR2 ANQGSEA. V lost 6 bases to trimming and J lost 2 bases, with 20 bases between them. The CDR3 contains 15 residues.

The chain has TRBV24-1 and TRBJ2-6; D is ambiguous. Per the germline V gene, CDR1 is KGHDR and CDR2 is SFDVKD. This CDR3 spans 15 amino acids. V was trimmed by 7 bases and J by 0 bases, leaving 9 bases between them. The DNA of the CDR3 is TGTGCCACCAGCCCCAGAGGCTCTGGGGCCAACGTCCTGACTTTC. Translating gives CATSPRGSGANVLTF.

The rearrangement joins TRBV20-1 to TRBJ1-2; D remains unclear. The germline CDR1 and CDR2 sequences are DFQATT and SNEGSKA (reference sequence). This CDR3 has 12 residues. Trimming shortened V by 3 bases and J by 4 bases, and 9 bases separated the two germline ends. CDR3 protein: CSASQPSYGYTF. The CDR3 coding sequence is TGCAGTGCTAGTCAACCCAGCTATGGCTACACCTTC.

The chain couples TRBV5-4 to TRBJ1-6, with 8 bases aligning to TRBD1. V shed 4 bases and J 7 bases; nucleotides not matched to a gene: 7. Germline V gives CDR1 SGHNT, CDR2 YYREEE (reference sequence). The CDR3 length is 15 residues. CDR3 DNA: TGTGCCAGCAGCACAGGCGGGACAGGAAATTCACCCCTCCACTTT. This codes for CASSTGGTGNSPLHF.

The genes are TRBV9 and TRBJ2-1; 7 bases line up with TRBD2. Germline lookup yields CDR1 SGDLS and CDR2 YYNGEE. The CDR3 is made up of 15 amino acids. With 0 bases clipped from V and 8 bases from J, the junction kept 8 bases outside the gene matches. The CDR3 sequence: CASSVGGLGLYEQFF. The CDR3 coding sequence is TGTGCCAGCAGCGTAGGCGGACTAGGGTTATATGAGCAGTTCTTC. The variable domain in full, with the rest retrieved from reference TRBV9 and TRBJ2-1, is DSGVTQTPKHLITATGQRVTLRCSPRSGDLSVYWYQQSLDQGLQFLIQYYNGEERAKGNILERFSAQQFPDLHSELNLSSLELGDSALYFCASSVGGLGLYEQFFGPGTRLTVL.

This clone was seen a handful of times. V is TRBV25-1 and J is TRBJ1-1; 7 nucleotides align to TRBD1. Germline trimming cut 3 bases from V and 9 bases from J; bases unmatched to any gene: 4. Germline CDR1 reads MGHDK; CDR2 reads SYGVNS. The CDR3 is made up of 12 amino acids. CDR3 in amino acids: CASSDWDSKAFF. CDR3 nucleotides: TGTGCCAGCAGTGACTGGGACAGTAAAGCTTTCTTT.

The chain couples TRBV7-9 to TRBJ1-6; 9 bases agree with TRBD1. Trimming cost V 5 bases and J 10 bases; bases outside gene matches: 6. CDR3 length: 14 residues. Germline values: CDR1 SEHNR, CDR2 FQNEAQ (reference sequence). The CDR3 sequence: CASSAPGQGSPLHF. In DNA form, the CDR3 reads TGTGCCAGCAGCGCACCGGGACAGGGATCACCCCTCCACTTT.

This clone occurred once. The CDR3 spells CATRSPGSMRTEAFF. DNA for the CDR3: TGTGCCACCAGATCTCCAGGGTCGATGAGAACTGAAGCTTTCTTT. This sequence joins TRBV19 and TRBJ1-1, with a possible D match to TRBD1 (5 bases). V lost 10 bases and J 5 bases, leaving 23 bases between the germline ends. The CDR3 has 15 amino acids. Germline CDR1 and CDR2: LNHDA and SQIVND (reference sequence).

This clone was observed once. The V and J genes are TRBV5-4 and TRBJ2-1, with 9 nucleotides matching TRBD2. The germline gives CDR1 SGHNT, CDR2 YYREEE (reference sequence). V was pared by 2 bases and J by 4 bases, with 19 bases of the junction left unmatched. CDR3 size: 20 residues. CDR3 bases: TGTGCCAGCAGCTTTATTCGCTCCACTGGCGGGAGGGCATATTACAATGAGCAGTTCTTC. Translation gives CASSFIRSTGGRAYYNEQFF.

The chain employs TRBV5-4 and TRBJ2-1; D perhaps matches TRBD2 (5 bases). There are 17 residues in the CDR3. In germline, CDR1 is SGHNT, CDR2 YYREEE (reference sequence). The V and J ends lost 1 base and 2 bases respectively, with 16 bases between them. CDR3 sequence reads: CASSLRAPPSPYNEQFF. The CDR3, as DNA: TGTGCCAGCAGCTTGAGGGCGCCCCCTAGCCCCTACAATGAGCAGTTCTTC.

The V gene is TRBV6-6, the J gene TRBJ1-3, with 7 bases that match TRBD1. V shed 5 bases, J shed 4 bases, and the junction held 5 bases outside the gene matches. The CDR3 length is 14 residues. Germline loops: CDR1 MNHNY, CDR2 SVGAGI (reference sequence). CDR3 DNA sequence: TGTGCCAGCAGTCAGACAGGGTCCGGAAACACCATATATTTT. It codes for CASSQTGSGNTIYF.

The V call is TRBV7-9, the J call TRBJ2-1, with 10 bases identical to TRBD2. Trimming took 1 base from V and 4 from J; bases not matched to a gene: 10. CDR1 and CDR2 from the germline V gene are SEHNR and FQNEAQ (reference sequence). CDR3 length: 18 residues. CDR3 DNA sequence: TGTGCCAGCAGCTTAGAGGTTCTAGCGGGAGAGGCATACAATGAGCAGTTCTTC. This translates into CASSLEVLAGEAYNEQFF.

The V and J genes are TRBV7-9 and TRBJ2-7, with TRBD1 matching 7 bases. Germline CDR1 SEHNR, CDR2 FQNEAQ (reference sequence). Germline trimming cut 4 bases from V and 2 bases from J; bases unmatched to any gene: 8. The CDR3 runs 15 residues. The CDR3: CASSSRDRLTYEQYF. The DNA for the CDR3 is TGTGCCAGCAGCTCACGGGACAGACTTACCTACGAGCAGTACTTC.

V usage is TRBV7-3 and J usage is TRBJ2-2; D unresolved. Germline CDR1 reads SGHTA; CDR2 reads FQGTGA. The CDR3 covers 14 residues. V was clipped by 1 base and J by 3 bases, with 6 bases between them. This CDR3 is CASSLSSDTGELFF. The CDR3 DNA sequence: TGTGCCAGCAGCTTAAGTTCGGACACCGGGGAGCTGTTTTTT.

This chain uses TRBV2 with TRBJ2-2; a possible D gene is TRBD2 (5 bases). The V end was cut by 6 bases, the J end by 6 bases, with 11 bases between. The CDR3 covers 13 residues. Germline CDR1 and CDR2: SNHLY and FYNNEI. The CDR3 DNA follows: TGTGCCAGCAGGGAACTAGTGTCCGGGGAGCTGTTTTTT. Its translation: CASRELVSGELFF.

CDR3 amino acids: CSVFHRTSTDTQYF. CDR3 in DNA: TGCAGCGTTTTTCATCGGACAAGCACAGATACGCAGTATTTT. This chain uses TRBV29-1 with TRBJ2-3, with a possible D match to TRBD1 (5 bases). This CDR3 has 14 amino acids. V was shortened by 5 bases and J by 0 bases, with 12 bases between the two germline ends. From germline, CDR1 is SQVTM and CDR2 ANQGSEA.

The chain has TRBV24-1 and TRBJ2-1, with 8 bases identical to TRBD1. CDR1 KGHDR and CDR2 SFDVKD come from the germline V gene. The CDR3 is made up of 14 amino acids. V lost 6 bases to trimming and J lost 5 bases; unmatched junction nucleotides: 5. CDR3 DNA: TGTGCCACCAGTAGGACAGGGATGGACAATGAGCAGTTCTTC. It is translated as CATSRTGMDNEQFF.

As to this clone: At one end the junction does not follow the germline gene, possibly because of a read error. This chain uses TRBV25-1 with TRBJ2-1, with 11 nucleotides matching TRBD2. Germline CDR1 is MGHDK and CDR2 is SYGVNS. The CDR3 loop spans 12 amino acids. In nucleotides, the CDR3 is TGTGCCAGCACCTCCAATAGCGGGAGGGGGGTCTTC. The encoded protein is CASTSNSGRGVF.

CDR3 protein: CASSSRRTGDINGYTF. The DNA of the CDR3 is TGTGCCAGCAGTTCCCGCCGGACAGGGGATATCAATGGCTACACCTTC. The chain recombines TRBV6-2 or TRBV6-3 with TRBJ1-2; 9 bases are shared with TRBD1. Trimming at V came to 4 bases and at J to 6 bases, leaving 12 bases not matched to a gene. The CDR3 covers 16 residues. The germline gives CDR1 MNHEY, CDR2 SVGEGT.

This sequence joins TRBV25-1 and TRBJ2-1; TRBD1 agrees at 10 bases. This CDR3 region has 16 residues. Germline values: CDR1 MGHDK, CDR2 SYGVNS. With 5 bases clipped from V and 5 bases from J, the junction kept 9 bases outside the gene matches. The CDR3 nucleotides are TGTGCCAGCAGTCTAGAAAGGACAGGGGGGAACAATGAGCAGTTCTTC. Amino acids: CASSLERTGGNNEQFF.

This clone appeared a single time. The chain couples TRBV25-1 to TRBJ1-1, with 8 bases matching TRBD1. The germline V gene has CDR1 MGHDK and CDR2 SYGVNS. V shed 5 bases and J 5 bases; nucleotides not matched to a gene: 7. The CDR3 is made up of 14 amino acids. The CDR3 loop is CASSIQGGWTEAFF. Written as DNA, the CDR3 is TGTGCCAGCAGTATACAGGGGGGTTGGACTGAAGCTTTCTTT.

CDR3 DNA sequence: TGTGCCAGCAGCTTCCGACAGGGGACCATTGAAGCTTTCTTT. It encodes CASSFRQGTIEAFF. The chain employs TRBV7-2 and TRBJ1-1; the match to TRBD1 covers 8 bases. V lost 3 bases, J lost 7 bases, and 7 bases stayed unmatched. Germline V gene lookup returns CDR1 SGHTA and CDR2 FQGNSA. The CDR3 runs 14 residues.